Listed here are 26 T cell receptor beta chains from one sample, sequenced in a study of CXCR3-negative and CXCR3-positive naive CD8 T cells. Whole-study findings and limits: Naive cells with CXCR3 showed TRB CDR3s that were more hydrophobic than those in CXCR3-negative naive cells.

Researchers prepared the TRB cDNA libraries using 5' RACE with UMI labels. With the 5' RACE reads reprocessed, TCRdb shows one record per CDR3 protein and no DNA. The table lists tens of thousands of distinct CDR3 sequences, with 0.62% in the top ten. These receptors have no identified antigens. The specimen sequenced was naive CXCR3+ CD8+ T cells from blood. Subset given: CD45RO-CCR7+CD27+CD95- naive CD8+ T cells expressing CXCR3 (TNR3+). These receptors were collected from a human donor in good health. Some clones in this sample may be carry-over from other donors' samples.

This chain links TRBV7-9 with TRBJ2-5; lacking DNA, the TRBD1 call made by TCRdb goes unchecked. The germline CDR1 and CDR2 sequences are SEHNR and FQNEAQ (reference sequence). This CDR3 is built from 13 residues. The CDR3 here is CASSHRGQETQYF.

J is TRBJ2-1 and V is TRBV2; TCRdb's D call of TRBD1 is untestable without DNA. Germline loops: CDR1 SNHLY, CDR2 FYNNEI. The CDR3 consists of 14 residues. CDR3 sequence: CASRGTGGRNEQFF.

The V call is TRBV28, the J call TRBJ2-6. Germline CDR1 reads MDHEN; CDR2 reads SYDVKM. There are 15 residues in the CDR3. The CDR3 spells CASSLGESGANVLTF.

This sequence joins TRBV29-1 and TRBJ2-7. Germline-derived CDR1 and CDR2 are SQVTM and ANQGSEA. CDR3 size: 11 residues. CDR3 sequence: CSVEWGFEQYF.

The CDR3 spells CASSFGEFGVDTQYF. This rearrangement joins TRBV28 to TRBJ2-3; the TRBD2 assignment by TCRdb is unverifiable without DNA. The CDR3 contains 15 residues. The germline CDR1 and CDR2 sequences are MDHEN and SYDVKM.

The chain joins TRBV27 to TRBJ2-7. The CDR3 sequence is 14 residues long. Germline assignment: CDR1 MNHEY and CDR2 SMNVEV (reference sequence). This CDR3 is CASSFQGMVNEQYF.

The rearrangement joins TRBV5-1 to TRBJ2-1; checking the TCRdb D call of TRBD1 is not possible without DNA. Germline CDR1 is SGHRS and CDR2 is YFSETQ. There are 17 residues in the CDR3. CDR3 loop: CASSLEGTMSSYNEQFF. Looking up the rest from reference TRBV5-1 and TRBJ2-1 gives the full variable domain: KAGVTQTPRYLIKTRGQQVTLSCSPISGHRSVSWYQQTPGQGLQFLFEYFSETQRNKGNFPGRFSGRQFSNSRSEMNVSTLELGDSALYLCASSLEGTMSSYNEQFFGPGTRLTVL.

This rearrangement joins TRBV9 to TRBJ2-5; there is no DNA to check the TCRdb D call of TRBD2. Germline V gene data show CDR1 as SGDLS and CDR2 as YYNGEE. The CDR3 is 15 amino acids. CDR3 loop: CASSVVGLPQETQYF.

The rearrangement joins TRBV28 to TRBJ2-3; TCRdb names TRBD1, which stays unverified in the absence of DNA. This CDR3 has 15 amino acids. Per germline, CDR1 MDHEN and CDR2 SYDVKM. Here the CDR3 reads CASSVRDRGTDTQYF.

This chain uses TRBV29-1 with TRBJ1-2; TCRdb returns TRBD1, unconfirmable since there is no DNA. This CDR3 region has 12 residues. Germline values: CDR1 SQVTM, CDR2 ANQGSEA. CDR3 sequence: CSVVPGDYGYTF.

The CDR3 spells CSATLGQGGNYEQYF. This rearrangement joins TRBV20-1 to TRBJ2-7; TCRdb calls TRBD1, which cannot be checked without DNA. The germline V gene encodes CDR1 DFQATT and CDR2 SNEGSKA (reference sequence). CDR3 length: 15 amino acids.

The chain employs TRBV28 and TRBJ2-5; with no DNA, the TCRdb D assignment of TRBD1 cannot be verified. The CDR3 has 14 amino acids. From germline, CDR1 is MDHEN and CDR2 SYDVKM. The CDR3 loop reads CASSEGVRQETQYF.

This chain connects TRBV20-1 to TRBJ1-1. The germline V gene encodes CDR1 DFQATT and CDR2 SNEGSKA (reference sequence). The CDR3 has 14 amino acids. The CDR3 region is CSATGPTWTTEAFF.

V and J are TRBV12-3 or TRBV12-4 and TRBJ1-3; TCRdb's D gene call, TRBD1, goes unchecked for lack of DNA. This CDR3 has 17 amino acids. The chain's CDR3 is CASNIMDSHHSGNTIYF.

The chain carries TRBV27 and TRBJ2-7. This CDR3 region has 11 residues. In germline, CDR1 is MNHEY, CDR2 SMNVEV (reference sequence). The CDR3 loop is CASTGGNEQYF.

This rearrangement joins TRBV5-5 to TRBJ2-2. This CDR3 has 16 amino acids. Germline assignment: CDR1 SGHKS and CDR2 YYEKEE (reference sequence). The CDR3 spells CASSLAVTTYTGELFF.

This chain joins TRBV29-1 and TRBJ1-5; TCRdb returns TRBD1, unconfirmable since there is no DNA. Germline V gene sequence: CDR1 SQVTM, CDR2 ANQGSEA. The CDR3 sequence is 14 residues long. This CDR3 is CSVWTGSFCQPQHF.

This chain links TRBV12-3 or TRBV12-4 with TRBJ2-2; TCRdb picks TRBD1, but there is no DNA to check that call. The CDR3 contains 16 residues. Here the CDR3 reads CASSSQGAGVTGELFF.

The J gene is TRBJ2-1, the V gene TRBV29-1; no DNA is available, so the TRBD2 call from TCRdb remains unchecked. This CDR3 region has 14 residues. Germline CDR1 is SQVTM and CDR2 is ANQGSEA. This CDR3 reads CSVETASGTYEQFF.

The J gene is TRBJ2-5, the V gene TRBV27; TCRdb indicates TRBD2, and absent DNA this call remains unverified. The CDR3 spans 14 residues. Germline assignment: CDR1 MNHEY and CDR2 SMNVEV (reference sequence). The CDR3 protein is CASSLNLAGETQYF.

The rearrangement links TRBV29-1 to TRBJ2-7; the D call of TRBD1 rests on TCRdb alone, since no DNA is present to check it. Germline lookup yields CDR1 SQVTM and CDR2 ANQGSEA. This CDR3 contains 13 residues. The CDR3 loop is CSVEARGAGEQYF.

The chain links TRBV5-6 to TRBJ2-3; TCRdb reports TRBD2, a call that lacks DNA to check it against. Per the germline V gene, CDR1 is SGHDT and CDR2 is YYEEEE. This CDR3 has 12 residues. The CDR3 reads CASSPGGAAQYF.

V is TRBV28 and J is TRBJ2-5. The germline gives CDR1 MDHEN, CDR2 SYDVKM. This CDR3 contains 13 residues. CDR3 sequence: CASSFHSEETQYF.

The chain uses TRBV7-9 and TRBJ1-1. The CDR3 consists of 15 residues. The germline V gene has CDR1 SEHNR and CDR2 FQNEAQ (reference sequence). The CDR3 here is CASSLIQTIRTEAFF.

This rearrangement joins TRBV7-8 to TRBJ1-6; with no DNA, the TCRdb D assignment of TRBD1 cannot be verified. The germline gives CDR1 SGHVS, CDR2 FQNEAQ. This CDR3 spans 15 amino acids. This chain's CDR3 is CASSFRRGGNSPLHF.

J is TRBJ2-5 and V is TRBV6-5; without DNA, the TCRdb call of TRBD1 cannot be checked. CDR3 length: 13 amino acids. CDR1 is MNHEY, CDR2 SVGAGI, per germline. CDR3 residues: CAIAIYRGETQYF.